This TCR beta chain was captured by sequencing in a study of patients and donors after allogeneic stem cell transplantation. This clonotype has a handful of counts. From the RT-PCR reads, TCRdb called clonotypes with MiXCR, one entry per CDR3 protein. The sample shows approximately 200,000 distinct CDR3 sequences, around 41% of them seen only once. This CDR3 comprises 14 residues. Germline CDR1 and CDR2: SGHRS and YFSETQ. Trimming took 3 bases from V and 7 from J, leaving 13 bases between them. This receptor was obtained from a human donor who was either an allogeneic HSCT recipient or a stem cell or donor lymphocyte infusion donor (not recorded which). It is not recorded whose cells these are; they may come from a transplant donor. Sequencing input: blood, either unsorted or a sorted T cell fraction (not recorded which). V usage is TRBV5-1 and J usage is TRBJ1-4, with D unresolved. CDR3 DNA: TGCGCCAGCAGCTCGGACGGCTTTGCTGAAAAACTGTTTTTT. It is translated as CASSSDGFAEKLFF.